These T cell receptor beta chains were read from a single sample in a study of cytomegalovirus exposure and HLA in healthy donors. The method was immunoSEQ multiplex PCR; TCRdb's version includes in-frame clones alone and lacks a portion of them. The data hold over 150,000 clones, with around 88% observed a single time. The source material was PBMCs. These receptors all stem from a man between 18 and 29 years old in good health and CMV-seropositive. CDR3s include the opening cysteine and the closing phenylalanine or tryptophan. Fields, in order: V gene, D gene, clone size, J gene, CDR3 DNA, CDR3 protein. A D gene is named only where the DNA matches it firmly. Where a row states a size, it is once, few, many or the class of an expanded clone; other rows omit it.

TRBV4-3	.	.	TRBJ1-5	TGCGCCAGCAGCCAGTCCGCTGCAGTTAGCAATCAGCCCCAGCATTTT	CASSQSAAVSNQPQHF
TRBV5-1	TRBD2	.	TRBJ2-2	TGCGCCAGCAGCTCATGGACTAGCACGGGGGAGCTGTTTTTT	CASSSWTSTGELFF
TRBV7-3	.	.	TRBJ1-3	TGTGCCAGCAGCTTGGGCAAAAGTGGAAACACCATATATTTT	CASSLGKSGNTIYF
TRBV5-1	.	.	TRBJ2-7	TGCGCCAGCAGCCTATCCGACAGCTCCTACGAGCAGTACTTC	CASSLSDSSYEQYF
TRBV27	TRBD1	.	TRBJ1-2	TGTGCCAGCAGTTTATCCGCGGACAGGGGGACTGGCTACACCTTC	CASSLSADRGTGYTF
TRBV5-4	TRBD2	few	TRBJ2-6	TGTGCCAGCAGCCCCGCCGGGACTAGCGGATCTGGGGCCAACGTCCTGACTTTC	CASSPAGTSGSGANVLTF
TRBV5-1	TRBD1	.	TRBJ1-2	TGCGCCAGCAGACAGGGGACAGGAACTTTCTATGGCTACACCTTC	CASRQGTGTFYGYTF
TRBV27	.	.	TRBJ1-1	TGTGCCAGCAGTCAAGGGGGTAGAACTGAAGCTTTCTTT	CASSQGGRTEAFF
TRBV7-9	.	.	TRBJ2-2	TGTGCCAGCACTACTTATTCGGACACCGGGGAGCTGTTTTTT	CASTTYSDTGELFF
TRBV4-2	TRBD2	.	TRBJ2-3	TGTGCCAGCAGCCAAGAAATAGCGGGAGGAGGAGATACGCAGTATTTT	CASSQEIAGGGDTQYF
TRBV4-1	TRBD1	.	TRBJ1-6	TGCGCCAGCAGCCAATTGAGGACAGGGCATAATTCACCCCTCCACTTT	CASSQLRTGHNSPLHF
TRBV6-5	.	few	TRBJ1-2	TGTGCCAGCAGGTACAACAGTCTCGGCTATGGCTACACCTTC	CASRYNSLGYGYTF
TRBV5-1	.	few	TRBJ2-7	TGCGCCAGCAGCTTGGGCAGCTCCTACGAGCAGTACTTC	CASSLGSSYEQYF
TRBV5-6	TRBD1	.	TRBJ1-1	TGTGCCAGCAGCTCCTTGACAGGGTTGGGGACTGAAGCTTTCTTT	CASSSLTGLGTEAFF
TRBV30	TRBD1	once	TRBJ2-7	TGTGCCTTCACAGGGGTTTACGAGCAGTACTTC	CAFTGVYEQYF
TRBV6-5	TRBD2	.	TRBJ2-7	TGTGCCAGCATCCCGGGGGGGGCCGCAGCCTACGAGCAGTACTTC	CASIPGGAAAYEQYF
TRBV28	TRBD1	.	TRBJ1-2	TGTGCCAGCAGCCTCGGGACAGGCGGCTACACCTTC	CASSLGTGGYTF
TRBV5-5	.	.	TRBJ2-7	TGTGCCAGCAGCCCCGCTATGCCCTCAGGGTACGAGCAGTACTTC	CASSPAMPSGYEQYF
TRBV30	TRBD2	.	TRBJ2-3	TGTGCCTGGGGGACTAGCGGGAGGCGAAGTACGCAGTATTTT	CAWGTSGRRSTQYF
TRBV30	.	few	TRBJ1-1	TGTGCCTGGAAAAAATCCCCGGCGGATACTGAAGCTTTCTTT	CAWKKSPADTEAFF
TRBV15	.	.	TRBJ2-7	TGTGCCACCAGCAGAGATGGGCAGGGGCCCTACGAGCAGTACTTC	CATSRDGQGPYEQYF
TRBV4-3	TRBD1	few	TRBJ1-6	TGCGCCAGCAGCCAACTTTCGACAGGGGGCTTTAATTCACCCCTCCACTTT	CASSQLSTGGFNSPLHF
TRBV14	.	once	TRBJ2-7	TGTGCCAGCAGCTTCGGGACACTTTACGAGCAGTACTTC	CASSFGTLYEQYF
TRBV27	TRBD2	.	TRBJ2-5	TGTGCCAGCAGTATAAGGGCTAGCGGGGGATTAGAGACCCAGTACTTC	CASSIRASGGLETQYF
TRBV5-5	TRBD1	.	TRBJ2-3	TGTGCCAGCAGCTCGCCGACAGGGGGCTATAGCACAGATACGCAGTATTTT	CASSSPTGGYSTDTQYF
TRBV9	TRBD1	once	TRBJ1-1	TGTGCCAGCAGCGTAGTAGAGGGGGCGTTTGCTGAAGCTTTCTTT	CASSVVEGAFAEAFF
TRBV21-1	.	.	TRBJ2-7	TGTGCCAGCAGCAAAACTAGCGGGGGGTCCTACGAGCAGTACTTC	CASSKTSGGSYEQYF
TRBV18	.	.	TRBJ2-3	TGTGCCAGCTCACTGGCCGCTAGCACAGATACGCAGTATTTT	CASSLAASTDTQYF
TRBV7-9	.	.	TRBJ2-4	TGTGCCAGCAGGCCGTCTGCAGGGGTGCCCCTTGCCAAAAACATTCAGTACTTC	CASRPSAGVPLAKNIQYF
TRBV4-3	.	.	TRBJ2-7	TGCGCCAGCAGCCGAGAACAGGGTAACGAGCAGTACTTC	CASSREQGNEQYF
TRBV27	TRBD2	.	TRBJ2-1	TGTGCCAGCAGTCTTCGGACTAGCGGGAGGTACAATGAGCAGTTCTTC	CASSLRTSGRYNEQFF
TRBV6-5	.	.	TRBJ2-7	TGTGCCAGCAGTTACGGGCCAGCCGAGCAGTACTTC	CASSYGPAEQYF
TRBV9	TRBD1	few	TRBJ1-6	TGTGCCAGCAGCCCCCGACAGGGGCCGAATTCACCCCTCCACTTT	CASSPRQGPNSPLHF
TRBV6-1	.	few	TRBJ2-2	TGTGCCAGCAGTCCCCCGGTATGGTCCGGGGAGCTGTTTTTT	CASSPPVWSGELFF
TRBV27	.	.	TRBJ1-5	TGTGCCAGCAGACTCGGGGGAAGGGCGAATCAGCCCCAGCATTTT	CASRLGGRANQPQHF
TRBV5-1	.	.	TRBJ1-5	TGCGCCAGCAGCTTGAGAGGGGGGGATCAGCCCCAGCATTTT	CASSLRGGDQPQHF
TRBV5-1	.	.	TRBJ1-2	TGCGCCAGCAGCTTGGTAGGGACTGATTATGGCTACACCTTC	CASSLVGTDYGYTF
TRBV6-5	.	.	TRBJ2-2	TGTGCCAGCAGCTCAGCAGGGGAGACCGGGGAGCTGTTTTTT	CASSSAGETGELFF
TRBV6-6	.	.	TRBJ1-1	TGTGCCAGCAGTTCCTCGACTATGAACACTGAAGCTTTCTTT	CASSSSTMNTEAFF
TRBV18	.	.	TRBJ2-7	TGTGCCAGCTCACCAGGTAGAGGGATTCGCAACGAGCAGTACTTC	CASSPGRGIRNEQYF
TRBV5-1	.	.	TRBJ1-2	TGCGCCAGCAGCTTGGACAGGGCGACCTATGGCTACACCTTC	CASSLDRATYGYTF